Below, 18 T cell receptor beta chains from the same sample are listed, as sequenced in a study of beta chain features in type 1 diabetes. The isolated RNA, all of it, was reverse transcribed, so expressed TCRB transcripts were what got sequenced. The method was immunoSEQ multiplex PCR; TCRdb's version includes in-frame clones alone and lacks a portion of them. Of about 620,000 clones in the sample, around 15% are singletons; the top ten hold around 0.1%. Sequencing was performed on naive CD4+ T cells from blood. The source of these receptors is a man between 18 and 29 years old in good health.

In this sample, this clone turned up a few times. CDR3 loop: CASWRESSDEQYF. In DNA, the CDR3 is TGTGCCAGCTGGCGGGAGAGCAGCGACGAGCAGTACTTC. This chain connects TRBV28 to TRBJ2-7; 7 bases are shared with TRBD2. Per germline, CDR1 MDHEN and CDR2 SYDVKM. This CDR3 comprises 13 residues. Losses at the gene ends were 8 bases for V and 5 bases for J; bases not matched to a gene: 9.

As to this clone: The sample has other DNA sequences that encode this CDR3 too. As DNA, the CDR3 is TGTGCCAGCAGCTTACAGGGGACTAACACTGAAGCTTTCTTT. As protein: CASSLQGTNTEAFF. The chain recombines TRBV7-3 with TRBJ1-1; tentative D call: TRBD1 (6 bases). Germline V lookup: CDR1 SGHTA, CDR2 FQGTGA. The ends were cut back, 2 bases at V and 2 bases at J, with 9 bases in the middle. CDR3 length: 14 amino acids.

The table lists this clone with a few counts. V gene TRBV19 combines with J gene TRBJ2-2; the D gene is possibly TRBD2 (5 bases). The CDR3 runs to 14 residues. Trimming left V 1 base short and J 3 bases short, with 6 bases between. The germline gives CDR1 LNHDA, CDR2 SQIVND (reference sequence). CDR3 nucleotide sequence: TGTGCCAGTAGTATAGTGAGGGACACCGGGGAGCTGTTTTTT. As protein: CASSIVRDTGELFF.

This clone was seen a few times. V usage is TRBV15 and J usage is TRBJ2-1, with 7 bases lining up with TRBD2. Germline CDR1 and CDR2: LNHNV and YYDKDF (reference sequence). The CDR3 runs to 15 residues. V trimming: 3 bases; J trimming: 4 bases; junction bases outside the gene matches: 6. The CDR3 sequence is CATSSNPAGYNEQFF. CDR3 nucleotide sequence: TGTGCCACCAGCAGTAACCCAGCGGGGTACAATGAGCAGTTCTTC.

This clone was found a few times. The V call is TRBV19, the J call TRBJ2-1, with 8 bases lining up with TRBD2. The J segment lost 1 base and the V segment lost 3 bases, leaving 11 bases of the junction unmatched. Germline V gives CDR1 LNHDA, CDR2 SQIVND (reference sequence). This CDR3 has 18 amino acids. The CDR3 DNA is TGTGCCAGTAGTATCGGGAGGGTTGGTACTCGGTCCTACAATGAGCAGTTCTTC. Translating it yields CASSIGRVGTRSYNEQFF.

This clone came up a few times. The chain has TRBV7-2 and TRBJ2-5; TRBD1 matches at 7 bases. Germline CDR1 is SGHTA and CDR2 is FQGNSA. CDR3 length: 16 amino acids. Trimming cost V 1 base and J 2 bases; bases outside gene matches: 7. The chain's CDR3 is CASSLEAGGNQETQYF. The CDR3 coding sequence is TGTGCCAGCAGCTTAGAGGCAGGGGGAAATCAAGAGACCCAGTACTTC.

This clone turned up a few times. V is TRBV9 and J is TRBJ2-1; possibly TRBD1 for D (5 bases). Germline-derived CDR1 and CDR2 are SGDLS and YYNGEE. This CDR3 has 13 amino acids. Trimming removed 0 bases at V and 7 bases at J, with 8 bases between. The CDR3 reads CASSVDRQNEQFF. The CDR3 DNA is TGTGCCAGCAGCGTAGACAGGCAAAATGAGCAGTTCTTC.

This clone was seen only a few times. This sequence joins TRBV29-1 and TRBJ1-4, with D perhaps matching TRBD1 (6 bases). Germline V gene lookup returns CDR1 SQVTM and CDR2 ANQGSEA. Trimming took off 4 bases at V and 4 bases at J, with 16 bases between the two ends. This CDR3 has 15 residues. The CDR3 region is CSVGGQRGHNEKLFF. CDR3 in DNA: TGCAGCGTTGGTGGACAGCGAGGACATAATGAAAAACTGTTTTTT.

This clone has a handful of counts. The V and J genes are TRBV7-2 and TRBJ2-1; the D gene is possibly TRBD1 (5 bases). Germline lookup yields CDR1 SGHTA and CDR2 FQGNSA. The CDR3 spans 17 residues. Trimming took 5 bases from V and 0 from J, leaving 17 bases between them. This CDR3 is CASSLGPQKSSYNEQFF. The CDR3 DNA reads TGTGCCAGCAGCCTGGGGCCCCAGAAGAGCTCCTACAATGAGCAGTTCTTC.

This clone was picked up a small number of times. The V gene is TRBV28, the J gene TRBJ1-4; TRBD1 matches at 8 bases. Per germline, CDR1 MDHEN and CDR2 SYDVKM. The CDR3 is 14 residues long. V was clipped by 5 bases and J by 5 bases; unmatched bases: 4. CDR3 coding DNA: TGTGCCAGCAGTAACTACAGGGGGAATGAAAAACTGTTTTTT. Translating it yields CASSNYRGNEKLFF.

The rearrangement uses TRBV27 and TRBJ2-6; 7 bases align to TRBD1. The germline CDR1 and CDR2 sequences are MNHEY and SMNVEV (reference sequence). V dropped 1 base and J dropped 4; count of bases not matched to a gene: 4. CDR3 length: 16 residues. The CDR3 loop is CASSLLTGAGANVLTF. The CDR3 DNA is TGTGCCAGCAGTTTATTAACAGGGGCCGGGGCCAACGTCCTGACTTTC.

In its sample, this clone was seen a few times. The rearrangement links TRBV6-5 to TRBJ2-5, with 7 nucleotides matching TRBD2. This CDR3 has 13 residues. V lost 11 bases and J lost 4; bases outside the gene matches: 10. CDR1 and CDR2 (germline): MNHEY, SVGAGI. This CDR3 reads CASRRGRAETQYF. CDR3 coding DNA: TGTGCCTCCCGACGCGGGAGAGCAGAGACCCAGTACTTC.

This chain joins TRBV19 and TRBJ2-4; D is unclear. Trimming took off 6 bases at V and 1 base at J, with 10 bases between the two ends. Germline lookup yields CDR1 LNHDA and CDR2 SQIVND (reference sequence). The CDR3 loop spans 14 amino acids. The CDR3 region has the DNA TGTGCCAGTAGCCAGGACGGCGCCAAAAACATTCAGTACTTC. This sequence encodes CASSQDGAKNIQYF.

This sequence joins TRBV4-1 and TRBJ2-3; TRBD2 aligns across 8 bases. The germline gives CDR1 MGHRA, CDR2 YSYEKL. Trimming at V came to 3 bases and at J to 4 bases, leaving 6 bases not matched to a gene. The CDR3 has 15 residues. Here the CDR3 DNA reads TGCGCCAGCAGCCATCTTGGACTAGCATCAGATACGCAGTATTTT. It translates to CASSHLGLASDTQYF.

This clone was picked up a small number of times. This chain connects TRBV7-2 to TRBJ2-3; D uncertain. With 0 bases removed from V and 6 bases from J, the gap between germline ends came to 7 bases. This CDR3 has 13 residues. Germline assignment: CDR1 SGHTA and CDR2 FQGNSA. CDR3 sequence reads: CASSLAVRDTQYF. The CDR3 nucleotides read TGTGCCAGCAGCTTAGCGGTGAGGGATACGCAGTATTTT.

This clone was found a few times. The gene calls are TRBV4-1 and TRBJ2-1; TRBD1 aligns across 9 bases. The CDR3 has 16 residues. V lost 2 bases, J lost 7 bases, and 9 bases stayed unmatched. Germline V gives CDR1 MGHRA, CDR2 YSYEKL. CDR3 region: CASSQPNRGLLNEQFF. The CDR3 coding sequence is TGCGCCAGCAGCCAACCAAACAGGGGGCTCCTGAATGAGCAGTTCTTC.

The chain joins TRBV6-1 to TRBJ1-1; perhaps TRBD1 as D (5 bases). This CDR3 contains 13 residues. The germline V gene encodes CDR1 MNHNS and CDR2 SASEGT. Trimming pared 5 bases from V and 2 bases from J, leaving 9 bases between. CDR3 coding DNA: TGTGCCAGCAGTTTACAGGTAAACACTGAAGCTTTCTTT. Translating it yields CASSLQVNTEAFF.

The rearrangement uses TRBV29-1 and TRBJ2-7; D perhaps matches TRBD1 (6 bases). Trimming took 3 bases from V and 2 from J, leaving 11 bases between them. Germline loops: CDR1 SQVTM, CDR2 ANQGSEA. The CDR3 has 13 amino acids. CDR3 DNA: TGCAGCGTTGATGGCAGGGGCCCCTACGAGCAGTACTTC. This gives the protein CSVDGRGPYEQYF.